The source of this T cell receptor (beta chain) is a study of T cell responses to AZD1222 COVID-19 vaccine. Study-wide findings and caveats: Sampled repertoires all dated from after the peak T cell response. Two AZD1222 doses significantly raised spike-specific TCR breadth and depth over controls. Most donors were white British, females outnumbered males, and clonal diversity was possibly underestimated.

The CDR3 consists of 13 residues. Germline loops: CDR1 SGDLS, CDR2 YYNGEE. V was clipped by 3 bases and J by 4 bases, with 9 bases between them. A remark on this clone: Antigen unknown.

Repertoires were generated with immunoSEQ multiplex PCR, while TCRdb's copy carries only in-frame clones and drops some. Counted here are more than 150,000 clones, 85% to 90% occurring once; the ten biggest clones make up around 0.5%. The receptor was derived from an adult in good health. The sequencing here drew on peripheral blood, taken on day 0 of AZD1222 vaccination. The J gene is TRBJ2-3, the V gene TRBV9; D is ambiguous. CDR3 coding DNA: TGTGCCAGCAGCGCCTGGGTAGCAGATACGCAGTATTTT. Amino acid sequence: CASSAWVADTQYF.